The TCR beta chain under discussion was sequenced for a study of T-cell reconstitution after alpha-beta-depleted transplantation in children. This clonotype was seen at least ten times. What it binds is not known. As it was prepared, the TCRbeta library received unique molecular identifiers. MiXCR was run by TCRdb on the PCR reads, yielding one entry per CDR3 protein. This repertoire shows about 200,000 distinct CDR3 sequences, about 7% found once; its top ten account for about 5.5%. Whole-study findings and limits: T-cell counts and diversity at one year post-transplant came mainly from newly produced T cells. Surviving recipient cells, namely T cells and thymic progenitors, were the source of high day-60 TCRbeta diversity in some patients.

CDR1 is MDHEN and CDR2 is SYDVKM in the germline V gene. The V end was cut by 3 bases, the J end by 7 bases, with 12 bases between. The CDR3 contains 14 residues. Sequenced here: PBMCs, sampled before TCRalphabeta/CD19-depleted stem cell transplant. This clonotype originated in a boy aged 2 to 10 with acute lymphoblastic leukemia, due to receive a stem cell transplant. V is TRBV28 and J is TRBJ1-4; perhaps TRBD1 as D (5 bases). The CDR3: CASSFRSGVEKLFF. CDR3 DNA: TGTGCCAGCAGTTTTCGGTCGGGGGTTGAAAAACTGTTTTTT.